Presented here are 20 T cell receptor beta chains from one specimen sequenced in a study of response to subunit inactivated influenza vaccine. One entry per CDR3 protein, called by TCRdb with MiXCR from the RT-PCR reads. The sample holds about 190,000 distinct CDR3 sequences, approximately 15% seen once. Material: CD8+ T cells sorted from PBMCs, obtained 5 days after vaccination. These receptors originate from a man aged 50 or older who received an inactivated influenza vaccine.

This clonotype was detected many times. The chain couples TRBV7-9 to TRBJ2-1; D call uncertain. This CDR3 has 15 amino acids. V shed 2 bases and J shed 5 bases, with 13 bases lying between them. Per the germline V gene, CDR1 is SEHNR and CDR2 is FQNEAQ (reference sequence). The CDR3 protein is CASSLTQLKNNEQFF. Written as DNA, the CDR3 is TGTGCCAGCAGCTTAACCCAATTGAAAAACAATGAGCAGTTCTTC.

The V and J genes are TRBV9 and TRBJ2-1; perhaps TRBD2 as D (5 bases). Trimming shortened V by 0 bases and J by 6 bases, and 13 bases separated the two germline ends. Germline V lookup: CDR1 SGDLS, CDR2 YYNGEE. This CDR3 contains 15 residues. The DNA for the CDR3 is TGTGCCAGCAGCGTAGCTGGTGCTCGGGGCAATGAGCAGTTCTTC. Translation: CASSVAGARGNEQFF. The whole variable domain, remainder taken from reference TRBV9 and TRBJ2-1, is DSGVTQTPKHLITATGQRVTLRCSPRSGDLSVYWYQQSLDQGLQFLIQYYNGEERAKGNILERFSAQQFPDLHSELNLSSLELGDSALYFCASSVAGARGNEQFFGPGTRLTVL.

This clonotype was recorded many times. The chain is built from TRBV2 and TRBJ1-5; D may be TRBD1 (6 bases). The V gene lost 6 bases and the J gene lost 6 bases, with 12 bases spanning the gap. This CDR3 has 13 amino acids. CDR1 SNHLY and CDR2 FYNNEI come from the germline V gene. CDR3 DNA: TGTGCCAGCAGACAACAGGGTGCTCAGCCCCAGCATTTT. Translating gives CASRQQGAQPQHF.

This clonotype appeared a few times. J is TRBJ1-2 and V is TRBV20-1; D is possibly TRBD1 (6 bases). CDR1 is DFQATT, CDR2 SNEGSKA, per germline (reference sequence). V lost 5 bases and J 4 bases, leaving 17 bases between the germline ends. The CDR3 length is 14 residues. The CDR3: CSAPKGGSGYGYTF. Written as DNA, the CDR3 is TGCAGTGCTCCTAAGGGGGGCTCAGGCTATGGCTACACCTTC.

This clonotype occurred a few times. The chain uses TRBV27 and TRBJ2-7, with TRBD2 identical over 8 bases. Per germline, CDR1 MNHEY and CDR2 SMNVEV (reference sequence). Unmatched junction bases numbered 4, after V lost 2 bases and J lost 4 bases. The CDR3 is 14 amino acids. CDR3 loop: CASSLGTSWYEQYF. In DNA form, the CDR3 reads TGTGCCAGCAGTTTAGGGACTAGTTGGTACGAGCAGTACTTC.

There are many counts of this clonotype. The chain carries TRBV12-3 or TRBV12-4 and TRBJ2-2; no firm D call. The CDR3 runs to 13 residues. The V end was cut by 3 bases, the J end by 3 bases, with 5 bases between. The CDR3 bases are TGTGCCAGCAGTTTCTCATACACCGGGGAGCTGTTTTTT. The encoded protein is CASSFSYTGELFF.

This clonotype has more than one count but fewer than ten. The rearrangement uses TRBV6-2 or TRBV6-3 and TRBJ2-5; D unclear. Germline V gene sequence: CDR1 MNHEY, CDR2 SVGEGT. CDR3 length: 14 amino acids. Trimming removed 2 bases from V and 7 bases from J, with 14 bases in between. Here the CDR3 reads CASSYGSPTGTQYF. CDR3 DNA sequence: TGTGCCAGCAGTTACGGCAGCCCGACCGGGACCCAGTACTTC.

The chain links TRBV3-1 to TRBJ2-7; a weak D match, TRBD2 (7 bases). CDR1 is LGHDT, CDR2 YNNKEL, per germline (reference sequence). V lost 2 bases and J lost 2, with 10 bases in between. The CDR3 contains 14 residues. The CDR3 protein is CASSQRGGPYEQYF. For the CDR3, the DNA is TGTGCCAGCAGCCAAAGGGGGGGGCCCTACGAGCAGTACTTC.

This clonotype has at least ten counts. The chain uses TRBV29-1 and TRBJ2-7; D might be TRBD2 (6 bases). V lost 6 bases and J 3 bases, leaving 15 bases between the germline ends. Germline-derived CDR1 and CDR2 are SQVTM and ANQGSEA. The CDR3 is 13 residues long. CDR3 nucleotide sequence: TGCAGCGTACGCTCAGGGCGGGACTACGAGCAGTACTTC. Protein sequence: CSVRSGRDYEQYF.

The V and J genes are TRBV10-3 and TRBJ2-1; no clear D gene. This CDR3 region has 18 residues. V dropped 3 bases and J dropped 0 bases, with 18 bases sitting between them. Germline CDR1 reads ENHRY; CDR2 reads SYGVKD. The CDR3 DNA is TGTGCCATCAGTGAAGAAGGGCGTATATCTAGCTCCTACAATGAGCAGTTCTTC. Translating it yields CAISEEGRISSSYNEQFF.

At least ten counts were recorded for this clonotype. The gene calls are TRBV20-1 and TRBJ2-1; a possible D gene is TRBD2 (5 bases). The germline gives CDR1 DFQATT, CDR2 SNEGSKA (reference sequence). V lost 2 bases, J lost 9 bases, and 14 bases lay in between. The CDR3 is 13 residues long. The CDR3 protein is CSARLADYIEQFF. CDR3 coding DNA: TGCAGTGCTAGATTAGCTGACTATATTGAGCAGTTCTTC.

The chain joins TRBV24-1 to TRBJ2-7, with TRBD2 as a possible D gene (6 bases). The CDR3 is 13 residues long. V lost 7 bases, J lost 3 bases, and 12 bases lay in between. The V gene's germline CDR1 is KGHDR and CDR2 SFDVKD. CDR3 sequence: CATSAEGGYEQYF. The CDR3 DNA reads TGTGCCACCAGCGCGGAGGGCGGCTACGAGCAGTACTTC.

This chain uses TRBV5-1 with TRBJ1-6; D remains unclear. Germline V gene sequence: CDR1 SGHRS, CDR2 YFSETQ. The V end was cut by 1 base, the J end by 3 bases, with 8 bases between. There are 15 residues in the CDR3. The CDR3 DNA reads TGCGCCAGCAGCTTGAAACAGAGCTATAATTCACCCCTCCACTTT. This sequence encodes CASSLKQSYNSPLHF.

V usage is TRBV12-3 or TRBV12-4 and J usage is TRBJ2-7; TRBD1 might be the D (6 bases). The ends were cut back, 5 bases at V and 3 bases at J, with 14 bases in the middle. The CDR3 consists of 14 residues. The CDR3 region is CASSRPGADYEQYF. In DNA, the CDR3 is TGTGCCAGCAGTCGTCCAGGGGCTGACTACGAGCAGTACTTC.

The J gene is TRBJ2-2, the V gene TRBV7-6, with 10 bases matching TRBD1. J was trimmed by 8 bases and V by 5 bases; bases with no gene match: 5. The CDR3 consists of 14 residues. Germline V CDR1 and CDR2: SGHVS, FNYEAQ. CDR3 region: CASSRDRGPGELFF. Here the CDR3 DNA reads TGTGCCAGCAGCCGGGACAGGGGTCCTGGGGAGCTGTTTTTT.

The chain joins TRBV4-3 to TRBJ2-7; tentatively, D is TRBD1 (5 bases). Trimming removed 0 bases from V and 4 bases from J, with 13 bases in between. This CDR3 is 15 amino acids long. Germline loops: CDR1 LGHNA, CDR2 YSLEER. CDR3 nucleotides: TGCGCCAGCAGCCAAGACTCGGACAACCTGTACGAGCAGTACTTC. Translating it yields CASSQDSDNLYEQYF.

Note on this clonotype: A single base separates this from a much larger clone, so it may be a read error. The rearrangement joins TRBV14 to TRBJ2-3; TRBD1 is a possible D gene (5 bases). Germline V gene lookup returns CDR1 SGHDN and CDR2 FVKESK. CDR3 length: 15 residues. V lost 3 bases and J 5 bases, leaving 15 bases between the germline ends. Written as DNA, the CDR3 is TGTGCCAGCAGCCAGAGACATGGGGCAGGAGATACGCAGTATTTT. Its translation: CASSQRHGAGDTQYF.

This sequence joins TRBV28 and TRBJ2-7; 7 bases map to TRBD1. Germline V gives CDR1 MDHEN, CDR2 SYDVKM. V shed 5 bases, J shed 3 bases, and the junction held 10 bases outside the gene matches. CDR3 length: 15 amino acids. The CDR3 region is CASSTEGARGYEQYF. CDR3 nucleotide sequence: TGTGCCAGCAGTACCGAGGGGGCCAGGGGCTACGAGCAGTACTTC.

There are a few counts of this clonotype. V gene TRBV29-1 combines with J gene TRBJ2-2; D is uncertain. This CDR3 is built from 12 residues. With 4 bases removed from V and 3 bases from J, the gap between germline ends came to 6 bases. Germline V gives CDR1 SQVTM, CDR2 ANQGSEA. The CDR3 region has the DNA TGCAGCGTTGTCTGGGACACCGGGGAGCTGTTTTTT. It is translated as CSVVWDTGELFF.

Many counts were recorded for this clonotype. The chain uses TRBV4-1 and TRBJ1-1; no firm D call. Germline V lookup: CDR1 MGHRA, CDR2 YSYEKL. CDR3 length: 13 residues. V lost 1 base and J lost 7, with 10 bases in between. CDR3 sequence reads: CASSQGVLNEAFF. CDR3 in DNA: TGCGCCAGCAGCCAAGGGGTACTGAATGAAGCTTTCTTT.